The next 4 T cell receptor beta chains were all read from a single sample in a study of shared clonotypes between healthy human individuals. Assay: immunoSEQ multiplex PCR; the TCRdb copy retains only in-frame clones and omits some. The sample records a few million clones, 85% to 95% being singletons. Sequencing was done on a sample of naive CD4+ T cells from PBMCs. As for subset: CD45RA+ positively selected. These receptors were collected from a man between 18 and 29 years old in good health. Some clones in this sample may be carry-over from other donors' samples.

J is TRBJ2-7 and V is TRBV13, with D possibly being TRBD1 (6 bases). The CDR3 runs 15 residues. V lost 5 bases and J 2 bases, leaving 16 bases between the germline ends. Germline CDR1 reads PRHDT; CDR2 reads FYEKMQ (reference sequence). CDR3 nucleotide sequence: TGTGCCAGCAGCCAGAGGACAGCCCCCACCTACGAGCAGTACTTC. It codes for CASSQRTAPTYEQYF.

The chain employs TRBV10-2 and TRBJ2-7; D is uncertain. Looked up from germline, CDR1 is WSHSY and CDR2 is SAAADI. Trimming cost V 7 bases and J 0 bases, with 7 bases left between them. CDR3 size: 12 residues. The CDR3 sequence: CASKRNSYEQYF. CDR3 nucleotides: TGCGCCAGCAAGCGAAACTCCTACGAGCAGTACTTC.

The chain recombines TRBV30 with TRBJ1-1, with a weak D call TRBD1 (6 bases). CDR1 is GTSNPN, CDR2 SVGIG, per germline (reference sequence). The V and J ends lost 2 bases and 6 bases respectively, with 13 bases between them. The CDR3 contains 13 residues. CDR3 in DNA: TGTGCCTGGAGTTTACAACAGGGCTCTGAAGCTTTCTTT. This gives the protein CAWSLQQGSEAFF.

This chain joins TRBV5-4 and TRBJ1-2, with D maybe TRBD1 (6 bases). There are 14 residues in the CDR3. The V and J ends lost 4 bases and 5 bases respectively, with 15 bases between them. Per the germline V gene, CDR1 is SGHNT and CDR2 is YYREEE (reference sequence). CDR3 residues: CASSHQQGPYGYTF. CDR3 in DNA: TGTGCCAGCAGCCACCAACAGGGACCGTATGGCTACACCTTC.